The rows below give T cell receptor beta chains drawn from one sample of a study of T cell repertoires in cytomegalovirus infection. TCRdb fed the reads into MiXCR, producing one record per CDR3 protein. The sample lists some 200,000 distinct CDR3 sequences; less than 50% were seen once. Their antigen targets remain unknown. This sample comprised CD8+ T cells from cultured PBMCs, obtained from culture after CMV antigen stimulation. All receptors come from a human donor in good health (CMV status not recorded). Some clones in this sample may be carry-over from other donors' samples. The CDR3 runs from the conserved cysteine through the conserved F or W. The order of the fields is CDR3 protein, CDR3 DNA, clone size, J gene, V gene, D gene. D genes are given only for firm matches. Some rows mark clone size as missing; the rest say once, few, many or name a class of expanded clone.

CASSFAWETHNEQFF | TGTGCCAGCAGTTTCGCATGGGAAACTCACAATGAGCAGTTCTTC | few | TRBJ2-1 | TRBV12-3/TRBV12-4 | -
CASSLAPGGPLCF | TGTGCCAGCAGCTTAGCGCCGGGGGGCCCTCTTTGCTTC | once | TRBJ2-7 | TRBV7-2 | -
CSATTAGGGEVTDTQYF | TGCAGTGCGACCACGGCCGGCGGGGGGGAAGTCACAGATACGCAGTATTTT | - | TRBJ2-3 | TRBV20-1 | TRBD2
CAITGAGVSSSYNEQFF | TGTGCCATCACCGGGGCGGGGGTGTCGAGCTCCTACAATGAGCAGTTCTTC | - | TRBJ2-1 | TRBV2 | TRBD2
CASSIGTDPFPYGYTF | TGTGCCAGTAGTATTGGGACAGACCCTTTCCCCTATGGCTACACCTTC | once | TRBJ1-2 | TRBV19 | TRBD1
CASRLAAGQGSTYEQYF | TGTGCCAGCAGACTAGCGGCCGGACAGGGATCAACCTACGAGCAGTACTTC | - | TRBJ2-7 | TRBV6-6 | -
CAAEGLVAEAFF | TGTGCCGCTGAGGGGCTTGTAGCAGAAGCTTTCTTT | - | TRBJ1-1 | TRBV7-9 | -
CASSPKALAGGEQFF | TGTGCCAGCAGCCCAAAGGCCCTAGCGGGAGGTGAGCAGTTCTTC | few | TRBJ2-1 | TRBV7-8 | TRBD2
CASRNGAGVAFEQFF | TGTGCCAGCAGAAATGGGGCGGGAGTAGCTTTTGAGCAGTTCTTC | few | TRBJ2-1 | TRBV7-4 | TRBD2
CASSQGRGARFF | TGCGCCAGCAGCCAAGGTCGGGGGGCGAGGTTCTTC | - | TRBJ2-1 | TRBV4-1 | -
CSARNSGTRIYEQYF | TGCAGTGCTAGAAATAGCGGGACTCGCATCTACGAGCAGTACTTC | - | TRBJ2-7 | TRBV20-1 | TRBD2
CASSLVSQNTEAFF | TGTGCCAGCAGCTTAGTCTCACAGAACACTGAAGCTTTCTTT | few | TRBJ1-1 | TRBV7-6 | -
CASGLSTDTQYF | TGTGCCAGCGGGTTATCCACAGATACGCAGTATTTT | - | TRBJ2-3 | TRBV27 | -
CASSEWGAVDNEQFF | TGTGCCAGCAGTGAATGGGGGGCGGTTGACAATGAGCAGTTCTTC | once | TRBJ2-1 | TRBV6-1 | -
CASSSSRSEAFF | TGTGCCAGCAGCTCAAGTCGATCTGAAGCTTTCTTT | - | TRBJ1-1 | TRBV7-4 | -
CASSLSRTRSTDTQYF | TGTGCCAGCAGCCTTTCGAGGACTAGAAGCACAGATACGCAGTATTTT | many | TRBJ2-3 | TRBV7-2 | TRBD2
CASSVGSTDTQYF | TGCGCCAGCAGCGTTGGGAGCACAGATACGCAGTATTTT | - | TRBJ2-3 | TRBV5-1 | -
CASRGLAGSVSDTQYF | TGTGCCAGCAGGGGACTAGCGGGATCAGTGTCAGATACGCAGTATTTT | many | TRBJ2-3 | TRBV28 | TRBD2
CASSAGLSAGELFF | TGTGCCAGCAGCGCGGGACTATCAGCCGGGGAGCTGTTTTTT | - | TRBJ2-2 | TRBV7-6 | TRBD2
CASSSPGTEISYEQYF | TGCGCCAGCAGCTCACCTGGGACAGAAATCTCCTACGAGCAGTACTTC | - | TRBJ2-7 | TRBV5-1 | TRBD1
CASKKSGTYYEQYF | TGTGCCAGCAAAAAGAGCGGGACCTACTACGAGCAGTACTTC | few | TRBJ2-7 | TRBV12-3/TRBV12-4 | TRBD2
CASSEGRKPNEQFF | TGTGCCAGCAGTGAGGGGCGCAAGCCCAATGAGCAGTTCTTC | - | TRBJ2-1 | TRBV28 | -
CASSGPSGLEAYEQYF | TGTGCCAGCAGTGGTCCCTCGGGACTAGAAGCCTACGAGCAGTACTTC | - | TRBJ2-7 | TRBV2 | TRBD2
CASSQRDFYEQYF | TGTGCCAGCAGCCAGCGGGACTTTTACGAGCAGTACTTC | - | TRBJ2-7 | TRBV14 | -
CASSLEGALQPQHF | TGTGCCAGCAGCTTAGAAGGGGCCCTTCAGCCCCAGCATTTT | - | TRBJ1-5 | TRBV7-9 | -
CASSSQYSNQPQHF | TGTGCCAGCAGTTCTCAGTATAGCAATCAGCCCCAGCATTTT | - | TRBJ1-5 | TRBV27 | -
CASSLPGQGTYGYTF | TGTGCCAGCAGCTTGCCGGGACAGGGGACCTATGGCTACACCTTC | - | TRBJ1-2 | TRBV5-4 | TRBD1
CASSLSRGSSYNSPLHF | TGTGCCAGCAGTTTATCACGGGGGAGCTCCTATAATTCACCCCTCCACTTT | - | TRBJ1-6 | TRBV27 | -
CASSSTQGPRSGELFF | TGTGCCAGCAGCTCAACACAGGGACCTAGGAGCGGGGAGCTGTTTTTT | - | TRBJ2-2 | TRBV7-8 | -